The 8 T cell receptor beta chains below were found in one sample sequenced in a study of blood T cell repertoires in COVID-19. The data were produced by immunoSEQ multiplex PCR, yet TCRdb's version contains in-frame clones alone and is incomplete. The table records roughly 250,000 clones, about 93% of them present only once. The specimen was peripheral blood. These TCRs come from a man under 40 with COVID-19, enrolled during active disease.

The genes are TRBV5-4 and TRBJ2-7; 7 bases are a match to TRBD1. Losses at the gene ends were 0 bases for V and 2 bases for J; bases not matched to a gene: 5. The CDR3 has 15 amino acids. CDR1 SGHNT and CDR2 YYREEE come from the germline V gene (reference sequence). CDR3 DNA sequence: TGTGCCAGCAGCTTGGGCATCGGACAGGCCTACGAGCAGTACTTC. It encodes CASSLGIGQAYEQYF.

The chain has TRBV29-1 and TRBJ1-1, with 8 positions matching TRBD1. V lost 7 bases and J lost 1; bases outside the gene matches: 5. The CDR3 is 13 amino acids. Looked up from germline, CDR1 is SQVTM and CDR2 is ANQGSEA. CDR3 sequence: CSAPGQGNTEAFF. CDR3 sequence (DNA): TGCAGCGCCCCAGGACAGGGGAACACTGAAGCTTTCTTT.

The rearrangement links TRBV12-5 to TRBJ1-6; 11 nucleotides match TRBD1. CDR1 is LGHNT and CDR2 is FRNRAP in the germline V gene. The CDR3 has 17 residues. V lost 0 bases and J lost 8; bases outside the gene matches: 6. The CDR3 nucleotides are TGTGCTAGTGGTTTGGTAATATCGGGACAGGGGGATTCACCCCTCCACTTT. Translation: CASGLVISGQGDSPLHF.

The genes are TRBV19 and TRBJ1-4; D is possibly TRBD1 (5 bases). This CDR3 spans 15 amino acids. Germline CDR1 LNHDA, CDR2 SQIVND (reference sequence). Trimming took 9 bases from V and 5 from J, leaving 19 bases between them. The CDR3 coding sequence is TGTGCCAGCTCGGAGGGAGGGACCTTCAATGAAAAACTGTTTTTT. As protein: CASSEGGTFNEKLFF.

The chain employs TRBV12-5 and TRBJ1-3, with 7 bases fitting TRBD1. The CDR3 covers 14 residues. The V gene's germline CDR1 is LGHNT and CDR2 FRNRAP. V was clipped by 6 bases and J by 2 bases; unmatched bases: 4. The chain's CDR3 is CASGQGKAGNTIYF. CDR3 bases: TGTGCTAGTGGACAGGGGAAAGCTGGAAACACCATATATTTT.

The chain recombines TRBV5-4 with TRBJ2-3; 7 nucleotides agree with TRBD2. In germline, CDR1 is SGHNT, CDR2 YYREEE (reference sequence). J was trimmed by 1 base and V by 0 bases; bases with no gene match: 5. There are 16 residues in the CDR3. The CDR3 DNA follows: TGTGCCAGCAGCTTGGTGGGGGGGGGAGGCACAGATACGCAGTATTTT. Amino acid sequence: CASSLVGGGGTDTQYF.

As for this clone: One junction end disagrees with the germline gene, perhaps due to a read error. This chain connects TRBV18 to TRBJ1-5; D is uncertain. The CDR3 runs to 13 residues. Germline loops: CDR1 KGHSH, CDR2 LQKENI. The CDR3 DNA reads TGTGCCAGCTCGCAAGGTAGCGATCAGCCCCAGCATTTT. Translation gives CASSQGSDQPQHF.

The rearrangement uses TRBV30 and TRBJ1-4; TRBD1 is a possible D gene (6 bases). The CDR3 has 13 amino acids. Looked up from germline, CDR1 is GTSNPN and CDR2 is SVGIG (reference sequence). The germline V and J ends were trimmed by 8 bases and 8 bases, with 18 bases remaining between them. CDR3 nucleotide sequence: TGTGCCGGCACCGGGGGGGCAGGAGAAAAACTGTTTTTT. Amino acid sequence: CAGTGGAGEKLFF. The full variable domain, rest sourced from reference TRBV30 and TRBJ1-4, is SQTIHQWPATLVQPVGSPLSLECTVEGTSNPNLYWYRQAAGRGLQLLFYSVGIGQISSEVPQNLSASRPQDRQFILSSKKLLLSDSGFYLCAGTGGAGEKLFFGSGTQLSVL.